What follows describes a single T cell receptor beta chain. The data were taken from a study of blood T cell repertoires in COVID-19. Per the study methods: Reference gene primer amplification yielded estimated nucleated cell counts. The data were produced by immunoSEQ multiplex PCR, yet TCRdb's version contains in-frame clones alone and is incomplete. The DNA gave D and trimming, while V, J and clone size come from that table. The data hold more than 250,000 clones, with 85% to 90% observed a single time. The V gene's germline CDR1 is SGHRS and CDR2 YFSETQ. The CDR3 extends over 15 amino acids. The V gene end was trimmed by 3 bases and the J gene end by 4 bases; junction bases not matched to a gene: 1.

The sequenced material came from peripheral blood. This receptor was obtained from a woman between 50 and 59 years old with COVID-19, enrolled during active disease. The chain combines TRBV5-1 with TRBJ2-1; TRBD2 agrees at 13 bases. CDR3 residues: CASSSGLAGYNEQFF. The CDR3 bases are TGCGCCAGCAGCTCGGGACTAGCGGGGTACAATGAGCAGTTCTTC.